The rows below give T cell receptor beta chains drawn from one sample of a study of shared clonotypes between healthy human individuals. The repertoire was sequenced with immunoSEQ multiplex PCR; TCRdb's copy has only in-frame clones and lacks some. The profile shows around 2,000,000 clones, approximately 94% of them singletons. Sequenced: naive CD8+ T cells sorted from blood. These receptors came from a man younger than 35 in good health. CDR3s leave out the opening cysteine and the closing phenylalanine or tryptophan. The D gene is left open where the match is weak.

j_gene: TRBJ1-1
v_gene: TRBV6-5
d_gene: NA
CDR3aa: ASSPLGGWAEAF

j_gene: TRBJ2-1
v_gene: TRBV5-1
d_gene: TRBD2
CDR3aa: ASSHPTSGDYNEQF

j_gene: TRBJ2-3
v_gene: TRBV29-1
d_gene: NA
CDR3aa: SVFPRLTDTQY

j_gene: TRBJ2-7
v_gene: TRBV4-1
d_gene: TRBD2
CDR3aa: ASSQPGGDPSYEQY

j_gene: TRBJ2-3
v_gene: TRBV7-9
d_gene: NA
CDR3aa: ASSLVGTPEDTQY

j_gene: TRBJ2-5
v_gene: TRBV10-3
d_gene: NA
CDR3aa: AISVSGADRETQY

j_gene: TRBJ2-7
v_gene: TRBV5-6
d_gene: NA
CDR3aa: ASSSAGAYEQY

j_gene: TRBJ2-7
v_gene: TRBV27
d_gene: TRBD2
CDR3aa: ASSLSGSSYEQY

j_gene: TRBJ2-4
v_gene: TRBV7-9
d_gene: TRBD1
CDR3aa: ASSLGMRSDRGDKNIQY

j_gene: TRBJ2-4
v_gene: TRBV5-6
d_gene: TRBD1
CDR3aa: ASSFGTGDYIQY

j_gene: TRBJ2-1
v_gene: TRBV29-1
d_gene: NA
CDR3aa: SVFAGSYNEQF

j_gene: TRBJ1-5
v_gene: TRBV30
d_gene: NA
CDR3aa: AWSPSVDGGSQH

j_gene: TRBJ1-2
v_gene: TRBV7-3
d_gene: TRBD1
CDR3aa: ASSSDGTGEHGYT

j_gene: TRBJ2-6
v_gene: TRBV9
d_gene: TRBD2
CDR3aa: ASSGDGTSGASGANVLT

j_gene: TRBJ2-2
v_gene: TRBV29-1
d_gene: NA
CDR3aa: SGSGGVEGGELF